The 10 T cell receptor beta chains below were found in one sample sequenced in a study of sequential checkpoint blockade in melanoma. Assay used: immunoSEQ multiplex PCR; TCRdb lists only in-frame clones, some missing. The table lists around 4,500 clones, 50% to 60% of them singletons. This sample's treatment: randomized to nivolumab then ipilimumab (arm A) or the reverse (arm B). Material: CD8+ T cells sorted from blood (inferred from file names), obtained from a patient given nivolumab and ipilimumab in sequence. Receptors were obtained from a human donor with melanoma.

This clone is medium-sized by share. The chain recombines TRBV27 with TRBJ1-5; TRBD1 matches 7 bases. Trimming at V came to 0 bases and at J to 5 bases, leaving 1 base not matched to a gene. Germline V CDR1 and CDR2: MNHEY, SMNVEV (reference sequence). CDR3 length: 14 amino acids. CDR3 nucleotide sequence: TGTGCCAGCAGTTTATCAGGGGGCTATCAGCCCCAGCATTTT. This codes for CASSLSGGYQPQHF.

The V and J genes are TRBV2 and TRBJ2-7; TRBD2 matches 9 bases. The CDR3 extends over 16 amino acids. Germline CDR1 and CDR2: SNHLY and FYNNEI. J lost 2 bases, V lost 4 bases, and 9 bases had no gene match. The CDR3 sequence: CASSASRTSETYEQYF. The CDR3 DNA reads TGTGCCAGCAGTGCCTCCAGGACTAGCGAAACCTACGAGCAGTACTTC.

The chain combines TRBV28 with TRBJ2-7; D is possibly TRBD1 (5 bases). The CDR3 has 17 amino acids. Germline lookup yields CDR1 MDHEN and CDR2 SYDVKM. V was clipped by 2 bases and J by 3 bases, with 20 bases between them. This CDR3 is CASSLRIGQVPVYEQYF. The CDR3 DNA is TGTGCCAGCAGTTTAAGAATAGGACAAGTGCCCGTCTACGAGCAGTACTTC.

V and J are TRBV19 and TRBJ1-5; D possibly corresponds to TRBD1 (6 bases). This CDR3 is built from 13 residues. The germline V gene encodes CDR1 LNHDA and CDR2 SQIVND (reference sequence). Trimming removed 5 bases at V and 7 bases at J, with 12 bases between. The CDR3 is CASSYREYQPQHF. CDR3 nucleotide sequence: TGTGCCAGTAGTTACAGGGAATACCAGCCCCAGCATTTT.

The chain has TRBV27 and TRBJ2-3; maybe TRBD1 (5 bases). Trimming stripped 7 bases from V and 6 bases from J, with 14 bases between. This CDR3 contains 13 residues. Germline CDR1 MNHEY, CDR2 SMNVEV (reference sequence). The CDR3: CASTLDSQDTQYF. The CDR3 DNA reads as TGTGCCAGCACCCTTGACAGTCAGGATACGCAGTATTTT.

Only a few counts were recorded for this clone. The V and J genes are TRBV7-6 and TRBJ2-6, with 8 bases identical to TRBD2. Germline CDR1 is SGHVS and CDR2 is FNYEAQ. The trim removed 10 bases at V and 0 bases at J, leaving 8 bases unmatched. The CDR3 length is 16 residues. CDR3 DNA sequence: TGTGCCACCAAAGGAGCGGGAGCCTCTGGGGCCAACGTCCTGACTTTC. This codes for CATKGAGASGANVLTF.

This clone was counted only a few times. The chain employs TRBV27 and TRBJ1-1; a weak D match, TRBD1 (5 bases). CDR1 and CDR2 from the germline V gene are MNHEY and SMNVEV (reference sequence). The CDR3 runs to 14 residues. Deletions cut 4 bases from V and 2 bases from J, with 11 bases between. CDR3 sequence reads: CASSWAGINTEAFF. The DNA for the CDR3 is TGTGCCAGCAGTTGGGCAGGGATCAACACTGAAGCTTTCTTT.

The V and J genes are TRBV19 and TRBJ2-3; D may be TRBD2 (5 bases). This CDR3 is 15 amino acids long. Germline CDR1 and CDR2: LNHDA and SQIVND (reference sequence). Trimming removed 11 bases from V and 3 bases from J, with 21 bases in between. CDR3 loop: CASCLGEKGTDTQYF. The DNA for the CDR3 is TGTGCCTCTTGTCTGGGAGAGAAAGGGACAGATACGCAGTATTTT.

The chain joins TRBV28 to TRBJ1-1; D might be TRBD1 (6 bases). This CDR3 comprises 13 residues. V dropped 6 bases and J dropped 1 base, with 9 bases sitting between them. Germline V CDR1 and CDR2: MDHEN, SYDVKM. The CDR3 DNA follows: TGTGCCAGCAGATGGACAGAGAACACTGAAGCTTTCTTT. This sequence encodes CASRWTENTEAFF.

The genes are TRBV2 and TRBJ2-1, with D possibly matching TRBD2 (5 bases). V was pared by 11 bases and J by 3 bases, with 11 bases between. The V gene's germline CDR1 is SNHLY and CDR2 FYNNEI. The CDR3 loop spans 12 amino acids. Here the CDR3 DNA reads TGTGCCGGCGGGCTATACTACAATGAGCAGTTCTTC. Its protein product is CAGGLYYNEQFF.